The present entry profiles one TCR beta chain with its context. There is no known antigen for this receptor. The sample holds no much larger clone one base away, and base qualities are not on file. According to the germline V gene, CDR1 reads SGHNT and CDR2 reads YENEEA. Relative to germline, V is missing 0 bases and J is missing 5 bases, with 7 bases of the junction outside any gene match. The CDR3 numbers 16 residues from cysteine through phenylalanine. Left in the record is the CDR3 DNA by itself, 48 bases read in frame from the first base. These data come from a study of blood T cell repertoires in COVID-19 (dated by TCRdb to the early 2020s). Turning to the overall study: Samples from collaborators originated in the United States, Italy and Spain and spanned both the acute and convalescent phases of COVID-19. The prospective study material was composed of cDNA or gDNA derived from T cells, B-cell-depleted T cells, or PBMCs. Where available, HLA class I and class II types were taken from metadata supplied by the sample provider and were not determined by assay-based typing. The dataset comprised deeply sampled blood TCRbeta repertoires from subjects exposed to, actively infected with, or recovered from COVID-19. The samples were drawn from the first 160 participants of the ongoing ImmuneRACE study and from some 1,300 subjects provided by 6 global collaborators. The sample metadata nearly always contained a de-identified subject ID, COVID-19 status, age in years and sex. The repertoires were released in a freely available public database intended as a resource for research on the immune response to SARS-CoV-2.

The immunoSEQ Assay, a bias-controlled multiplex PCR, was used to amplify TCRbeta CDR3 regions from genomic DNA. Concerning the study's data processing: Within the assay, amplification of reference gene primers was used to estimate how many nucleated cells each sample contained. To quantify the absolute abundance of each unique TCRbeta CDR3 rearrangement, sequence reads were collapsed and filtered. For each sample, productive Simpson clonality was calculated by taking the square root of Simpson's diversity index across productive rearrangements. TCRdb re-hosts the immuneACCESS table, in-frame sequences only. Its copies lack some clones; in the studies checked, an unresolved V gene accounts for under half of them, and the cause for the rest is not known. Clonal size and the V and J genes are those of that table, whereas D and trimming came from the DNA. The sample table holds 300,000 to 350,000 clones, of which 87% were seen once. The top ten clonotypes cover 7.5% to 10% of the sample.

At one collaborating source in Seattle, patients were enrolled during active infection and were followed longitudinally through the course of disease. Each collaborating institution followed its own protocols to collect whole blood in K2EDTA tubes. For TCRbeta analysis, collaborator samples were shipped as frozen whole blood, as isolated PBMCs, or as DNA extracted from either sample type. What the study reported, not specific to this receptor: The amount of clinical and demographic metadata varied by source and participant and was provided uncurated.

The TCR sequence derives from a man aged 30 to 39 with COVID-19, enrolled during active disease. The sequenced material came from peripheral blood. Recombination joined TRBV11-3 with TRBJ2-1; the junction holds 7 bases that match TRBD2. The sequenced DNA is TGTGCCAGCAGCTTAGATACTTTAGCGGGTCACAATGAGCAGTTCTTC. Its protein is CASSLDTLAGHNEQFF.